Below are 3 T cell receptor beta chains sequenced from a single sample in a study of blood T cells in healthy people across ages (dated by TCRdb to between 2014 and 2017). The library relied on 5' RACE. The second PCR ran for roughly 6 to 11 cycles and used a J-beta primer mix along with a sample-barcoded 5' primer. TCRdb trimmed public reads at Q25 via fastp, called clones via MiXCR and kept in-frame beta chains. Merged by CDR3 protein, the rows form single entries marked with the most common genes and DNA. This sample is represented by 1.5 million to 2 million distinct CDR3 sequences; about two fifths of them were singletons. The ten largest make up 20% to 25% of the sample. Sequenced: blood. The receptors here all came from a human donor in good health.

The chain is built from TRBV20-1 and TRBJ2-1; unclear D gene. Germline V lookup: CDR1 DFQATT, CDR2 SNEGSKA (reference sequence). The CDR3 spans 11 residues. Trimming stripped 6 bases from V and 12 bases from J, with 15 bases between. The CDR3 sequence: CSAEDAPRQFF. The DNA of the CDR3 is TGCAGTGCCGAGGACGCCCCCAGGCAGTTCTTC.

The sample holds a few counts of this clonotype. V is TRBV7-2 and J is TRBJ1-1; weak D call: TRBD1 (6 bases). The V gene lost 5 bases and the J gene lost 1 base, with 11 bases spanning the gap. The CDR3 has 14 amino acids. Per the germline V gene, CDR1 is SGHTA and CDR2 is FQGNSA. DNA of the CDR3: TGTGCCAGCAGCCCGGGACACGCGAACACTGAAGCTTTCTTT. Translating gives CASSPGHANTEAFF.

V is TRBV20-1 and J is TRBJ1-2; 9 bases agree with TRBD1. CDR1 DFQATT and CDR2 SNEGSKA come from the germline V gene (reference sequence). Unmatched junction bases numbered 7, after V lost 3 bases and J lost 5 bases. The CDR3 is 14 residues long. Here the CDR3 reads CSASSGQGYYGYTF. Here the CDR3 DNA reads TGCAGTGCTAGTTCGGGACAGGGATATTATGGCTACACCTTC.